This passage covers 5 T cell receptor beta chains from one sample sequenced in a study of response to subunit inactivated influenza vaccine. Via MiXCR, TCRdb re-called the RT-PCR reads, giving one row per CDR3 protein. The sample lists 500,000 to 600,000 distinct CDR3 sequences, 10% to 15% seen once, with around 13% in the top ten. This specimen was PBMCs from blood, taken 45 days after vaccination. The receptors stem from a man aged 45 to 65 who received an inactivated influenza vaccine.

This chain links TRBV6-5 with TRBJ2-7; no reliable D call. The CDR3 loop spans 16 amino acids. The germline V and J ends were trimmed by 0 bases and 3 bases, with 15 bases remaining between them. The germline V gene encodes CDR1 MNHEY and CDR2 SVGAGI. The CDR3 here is CASSYSSPLALYEQYF. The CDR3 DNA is TGTGCCAGCAGTTACTCGAGTCCTCTGGCCCTCTACGAGCAGTACTTC.

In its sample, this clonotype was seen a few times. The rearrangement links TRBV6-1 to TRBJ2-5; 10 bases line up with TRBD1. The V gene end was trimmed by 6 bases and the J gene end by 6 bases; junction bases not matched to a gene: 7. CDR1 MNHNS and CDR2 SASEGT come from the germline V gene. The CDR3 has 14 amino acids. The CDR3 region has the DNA TGTGCCAGCAGCGCGGGGACAGGGGCGAAGACCCAGTACTTC. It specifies CASSAGTGAKTQYF.

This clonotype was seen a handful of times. Here the CDR3 DNA reads TGTGCCAGCAGCCAAGCACCGGGGACAGCATACGAGCAGTACTTC. This gives the protein CASSQAPGTAYEQYF. The gene calls are TRBV7-3 and TRBJ2-7; TRBD1 matches at 7 bases. J lost 4 bases, V lost 5 bases, and 11 bases had no gene match. The CDR3 runs to 15 residues. CDR1 and CDR2 (germline): SGHTA, FQGTGA. The variable domain in full, with the rest retrieved from reference TRBV7-3 and TRBJ2-7, is GAGVSQTPSNKVTEKGKYVELRCDPISGHTALYWYRQSLGQGPEFLIYFQGTGAADDSGLPNDRFFAVRPEGSVSTLKIQRTERGDSAVYLCASSQAPGTAYEQYFGPGTRLTVT.

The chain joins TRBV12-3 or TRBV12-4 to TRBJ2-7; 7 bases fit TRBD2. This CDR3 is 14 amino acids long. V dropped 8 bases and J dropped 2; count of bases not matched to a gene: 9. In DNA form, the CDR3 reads TGTGCCAGCTTTGGGGGGGGGGGACCCTACGAGCAGTACTTC. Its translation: CASFGGGGPYEQYF.

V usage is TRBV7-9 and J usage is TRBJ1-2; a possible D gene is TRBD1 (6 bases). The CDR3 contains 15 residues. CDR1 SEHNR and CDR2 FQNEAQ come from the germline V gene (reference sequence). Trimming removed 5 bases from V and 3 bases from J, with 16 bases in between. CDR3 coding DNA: TGTGCCAGCAGCCCTTACAGGGATCACGACTATGGCTACACCTTC. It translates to CASSPYRDHDYGYTF.